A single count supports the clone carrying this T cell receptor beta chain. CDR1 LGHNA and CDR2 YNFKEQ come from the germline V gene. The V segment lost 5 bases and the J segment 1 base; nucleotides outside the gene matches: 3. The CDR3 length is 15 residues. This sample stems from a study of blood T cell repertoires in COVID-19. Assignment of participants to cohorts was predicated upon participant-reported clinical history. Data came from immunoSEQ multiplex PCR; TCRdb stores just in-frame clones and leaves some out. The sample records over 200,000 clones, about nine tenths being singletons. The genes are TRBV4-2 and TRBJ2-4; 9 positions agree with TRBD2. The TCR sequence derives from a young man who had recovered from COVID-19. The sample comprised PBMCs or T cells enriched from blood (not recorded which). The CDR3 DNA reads TGTGCCAGCAGCTCCGGGACTAGCGCCAAAAACATTCAGTACTTC. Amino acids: CASSSGTSAKNIQYF.